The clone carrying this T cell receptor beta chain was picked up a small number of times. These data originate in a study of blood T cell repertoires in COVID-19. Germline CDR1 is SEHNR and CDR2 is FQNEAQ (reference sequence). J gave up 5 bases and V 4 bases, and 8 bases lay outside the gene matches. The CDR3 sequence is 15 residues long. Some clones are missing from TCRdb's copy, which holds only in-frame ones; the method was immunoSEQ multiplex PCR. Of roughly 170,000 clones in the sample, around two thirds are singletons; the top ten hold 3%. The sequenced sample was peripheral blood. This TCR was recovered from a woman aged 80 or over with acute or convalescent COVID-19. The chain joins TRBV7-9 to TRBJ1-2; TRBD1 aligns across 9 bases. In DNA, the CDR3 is TGTGCCAGCAGCTCACCCGGGACAGGGAGATATGGCTACACCTTC. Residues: CASSSPGTGRYGYTF.